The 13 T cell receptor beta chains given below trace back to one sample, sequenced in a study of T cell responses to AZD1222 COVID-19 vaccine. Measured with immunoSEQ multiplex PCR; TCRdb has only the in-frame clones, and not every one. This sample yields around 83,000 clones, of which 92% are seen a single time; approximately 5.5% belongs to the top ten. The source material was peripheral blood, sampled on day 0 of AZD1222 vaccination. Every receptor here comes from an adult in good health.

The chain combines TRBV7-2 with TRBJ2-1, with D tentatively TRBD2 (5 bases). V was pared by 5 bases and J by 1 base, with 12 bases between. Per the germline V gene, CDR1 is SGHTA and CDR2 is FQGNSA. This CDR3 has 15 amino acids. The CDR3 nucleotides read TGTGCCAGCAGCCTCGGACTCCCGTCCTACAATGAGCAGTTCTTC. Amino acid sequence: CASSLGLPSYNEQFF.

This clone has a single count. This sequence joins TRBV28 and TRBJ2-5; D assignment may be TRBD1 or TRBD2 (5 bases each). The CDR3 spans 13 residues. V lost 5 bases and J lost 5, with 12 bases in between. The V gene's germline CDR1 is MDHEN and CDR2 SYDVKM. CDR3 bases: TGTGCCAGCAGTCCCGGGACCGGGGAGACCCAGTACTTC. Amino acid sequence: CASSPGTGETQYF.

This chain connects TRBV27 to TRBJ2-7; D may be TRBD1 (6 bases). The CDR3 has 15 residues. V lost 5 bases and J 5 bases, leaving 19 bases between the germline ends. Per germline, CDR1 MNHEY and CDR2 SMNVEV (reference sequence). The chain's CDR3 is CASSLQAHRVDEQYF. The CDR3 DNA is TGTGCCAGCAGTCTCCAGGCGCACAGGGTCGACGAGCAGTACTTC.

Written as DNA, the CDR3 is TGTGCCAGCAGTTTCGGTTTGGGAACTAGCGGGTTAGATACGCAGTATTTT. This encodes CASSFGLGTSGLDTQYF. The chain carries TRBV27 and TRBJ2-3, with 9 nucleotides matching TRBD2. Germline CDR1 reads MNHEY; CDR2 reads SMNVEV (reference sequence). The CDR3 runs 17 residues. Trimming took 3 bases from V and 5 from J; bases not matched to a gene: 12.

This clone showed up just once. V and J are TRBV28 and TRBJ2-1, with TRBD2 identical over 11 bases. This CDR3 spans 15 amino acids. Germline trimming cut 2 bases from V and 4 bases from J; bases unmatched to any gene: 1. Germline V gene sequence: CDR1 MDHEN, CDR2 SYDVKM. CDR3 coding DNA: TGTGCCAGCAGTTTACGGACTAGCGGGTACAATGAGCAGTTCTTC. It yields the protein CASSLRTSGYNEQFF.

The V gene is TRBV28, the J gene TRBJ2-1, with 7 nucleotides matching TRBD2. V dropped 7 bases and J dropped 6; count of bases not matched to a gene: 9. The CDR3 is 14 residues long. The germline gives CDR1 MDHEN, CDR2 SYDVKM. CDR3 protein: CASTKGGSRNEQFF. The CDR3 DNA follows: TGTGCCAGCACCAAAGGCGGGAGTCGCAATGAGCAGTTCTTC.

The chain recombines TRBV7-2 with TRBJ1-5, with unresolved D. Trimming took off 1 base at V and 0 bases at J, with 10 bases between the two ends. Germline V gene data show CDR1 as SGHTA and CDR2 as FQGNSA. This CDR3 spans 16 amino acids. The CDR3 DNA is TGTGCCAGCAGCTTAGTGCCGGGATATAGCAATCAGCCCCAGCATTTT. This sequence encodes CASSLVPGYSNQPQHF. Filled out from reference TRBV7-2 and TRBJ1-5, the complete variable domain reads GAGVSQSPSNKVTEKGKDVELRCDPISGHTALYWYRQSLGQGLEFLIYFQGNSAPDKSGLPSDRFSAERTGGSVSTLTIQRTQQEDSAVYLCASSLVPGYSNQPQHFGDGTRLSIL.

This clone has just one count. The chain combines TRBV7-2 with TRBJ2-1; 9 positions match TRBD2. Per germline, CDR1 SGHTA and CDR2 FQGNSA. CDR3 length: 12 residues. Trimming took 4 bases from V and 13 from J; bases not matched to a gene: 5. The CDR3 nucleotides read TGTGCCAGCAGCTCGCTTAGCGGGAGCCAGTTCTTC. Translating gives CASSSLSGSQFF.

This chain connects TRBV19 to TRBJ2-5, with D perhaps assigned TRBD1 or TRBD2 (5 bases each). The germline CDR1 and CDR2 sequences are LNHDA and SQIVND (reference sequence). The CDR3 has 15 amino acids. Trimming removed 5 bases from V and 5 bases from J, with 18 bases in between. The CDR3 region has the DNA TGTGCCAGTAGTGGATCGGGACGGAGGTTTGAGACCCAGTACTTC. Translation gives CASSGSGRRFETQYF. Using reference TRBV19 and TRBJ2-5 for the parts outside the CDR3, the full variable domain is DGGITQSPKYLFRKEGQNVTLSCEQNLNHDAMYWYRQDPGQGLRLIYYSQIVNDFQKGDIAEGYSVSREKKESFPLTVTSAQKNPTAFYLCASSGSGRRFETQYFGPGTRLLVL.

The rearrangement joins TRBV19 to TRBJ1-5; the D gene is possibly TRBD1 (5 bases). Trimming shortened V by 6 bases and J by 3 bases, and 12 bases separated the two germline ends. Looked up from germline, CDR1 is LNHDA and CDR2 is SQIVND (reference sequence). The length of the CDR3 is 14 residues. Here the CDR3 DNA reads TGTGCCAGTAGACATCAGGGTTACAATCAGCCCCAGCATTTT. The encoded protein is CASRHQGYNQPQHF.

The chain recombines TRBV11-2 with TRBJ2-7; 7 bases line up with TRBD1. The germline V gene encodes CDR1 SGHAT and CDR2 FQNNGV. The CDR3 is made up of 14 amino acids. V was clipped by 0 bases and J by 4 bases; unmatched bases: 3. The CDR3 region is CASSLDRQGYEQYF. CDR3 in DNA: TGTGCCAGCAGCTTAGACCGACAGGGATACGAGCAGTACTTC.

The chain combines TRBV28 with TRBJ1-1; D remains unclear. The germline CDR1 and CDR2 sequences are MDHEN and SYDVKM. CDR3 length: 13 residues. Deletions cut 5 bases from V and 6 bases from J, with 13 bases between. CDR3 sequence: CASSQPFDSEAFF. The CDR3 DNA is TGTGCCAGCAGTCAACCCTTCGATTCTGAAGCTTTCTTT.

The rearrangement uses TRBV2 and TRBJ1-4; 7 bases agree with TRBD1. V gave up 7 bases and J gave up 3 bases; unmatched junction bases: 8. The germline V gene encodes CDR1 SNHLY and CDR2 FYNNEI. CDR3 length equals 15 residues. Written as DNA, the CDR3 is TGTGCCAGCAAGGCAGGGGGGGTAGCTAATGAAAAACTGTTTTTT. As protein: CASKAGGVANEKLFF.